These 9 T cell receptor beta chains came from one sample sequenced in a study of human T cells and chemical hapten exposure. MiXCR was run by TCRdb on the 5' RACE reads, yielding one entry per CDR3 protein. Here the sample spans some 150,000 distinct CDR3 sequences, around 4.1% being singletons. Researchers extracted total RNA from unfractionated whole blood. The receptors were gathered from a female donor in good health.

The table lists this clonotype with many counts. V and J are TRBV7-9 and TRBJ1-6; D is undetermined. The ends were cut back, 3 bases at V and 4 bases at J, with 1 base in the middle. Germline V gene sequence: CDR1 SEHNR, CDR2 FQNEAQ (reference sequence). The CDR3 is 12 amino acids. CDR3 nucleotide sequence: TGTGCCAGCAGCTTGTATAATTCACCCCTCCACTTT. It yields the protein CASSLYNSPLHF.

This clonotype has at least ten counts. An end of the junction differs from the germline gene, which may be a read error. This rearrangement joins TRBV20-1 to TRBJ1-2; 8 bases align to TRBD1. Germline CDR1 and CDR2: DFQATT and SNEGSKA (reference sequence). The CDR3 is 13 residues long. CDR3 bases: TGCAGTGCTCACCCTGGACAGGGTGATGGCTACATCTTC. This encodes CSAHPGQGDGYIF.

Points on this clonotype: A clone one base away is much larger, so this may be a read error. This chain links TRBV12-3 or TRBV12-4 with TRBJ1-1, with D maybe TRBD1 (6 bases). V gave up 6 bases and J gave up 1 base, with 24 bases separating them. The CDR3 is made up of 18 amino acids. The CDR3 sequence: CASRFSIRGAVRNTEAFF. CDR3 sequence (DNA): TGTGCCAGCAGGTTTAGTATCAGGGGAGCCGTCAGGAACACTGAAGCTTTCTTT.

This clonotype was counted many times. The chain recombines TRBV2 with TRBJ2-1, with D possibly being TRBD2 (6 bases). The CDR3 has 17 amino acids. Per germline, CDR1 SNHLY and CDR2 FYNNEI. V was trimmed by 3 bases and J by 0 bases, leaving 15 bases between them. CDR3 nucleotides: TGTGCCAGCAGTGAGAGGGGCGGGGTGAGCTCCTACAATGAGCAGTTCTTC. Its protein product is CASSERGGVSSYNEQFF.

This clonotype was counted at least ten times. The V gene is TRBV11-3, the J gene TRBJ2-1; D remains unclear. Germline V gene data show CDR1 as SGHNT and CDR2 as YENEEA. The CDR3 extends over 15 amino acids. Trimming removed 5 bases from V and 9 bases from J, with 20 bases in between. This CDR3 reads CASSLISAVLGEQFF. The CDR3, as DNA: TGTGCCAGCAGCCTTATCTCGGCAGTTTTGGGTGAGCAGTTCTTC.

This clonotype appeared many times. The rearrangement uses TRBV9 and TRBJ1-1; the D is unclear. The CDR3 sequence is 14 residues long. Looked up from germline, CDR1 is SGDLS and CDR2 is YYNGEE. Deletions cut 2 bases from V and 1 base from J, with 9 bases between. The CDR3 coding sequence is TGTGCCAGCAGCGTTCATAATACGAACACTGAAGCTTTCTTT. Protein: CASSVHNTNTEAFF.

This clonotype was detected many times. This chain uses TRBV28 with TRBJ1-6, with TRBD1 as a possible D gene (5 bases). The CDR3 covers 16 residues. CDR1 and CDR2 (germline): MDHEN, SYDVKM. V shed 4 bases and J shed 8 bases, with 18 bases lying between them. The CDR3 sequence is CASSYLGPGRYSPLHF. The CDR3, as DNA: TGTGCCAGCAGTTATTTAGGTCCGGGACGCTATTCACCCCTCCACTTT.

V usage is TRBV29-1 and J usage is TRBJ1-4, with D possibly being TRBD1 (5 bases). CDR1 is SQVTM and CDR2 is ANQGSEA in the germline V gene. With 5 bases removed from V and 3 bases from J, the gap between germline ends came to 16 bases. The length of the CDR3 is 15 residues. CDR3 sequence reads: CSVSPGTDPNEKLFF. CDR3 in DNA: TGCAGCGTTAGCCCCGGGACCGACCCTAATGAAAAACTGTTTTTT.

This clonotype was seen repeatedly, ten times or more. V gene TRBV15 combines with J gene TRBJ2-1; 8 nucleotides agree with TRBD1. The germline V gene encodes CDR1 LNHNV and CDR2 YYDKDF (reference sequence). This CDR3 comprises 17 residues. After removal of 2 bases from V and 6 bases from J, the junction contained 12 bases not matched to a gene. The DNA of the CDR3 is TGTGCCACCAGCAGAACGAGGACAGGGAAGGGGACCAATGAGCAGTTCTTC. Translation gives CATSRTRTGKGTNEQFF.